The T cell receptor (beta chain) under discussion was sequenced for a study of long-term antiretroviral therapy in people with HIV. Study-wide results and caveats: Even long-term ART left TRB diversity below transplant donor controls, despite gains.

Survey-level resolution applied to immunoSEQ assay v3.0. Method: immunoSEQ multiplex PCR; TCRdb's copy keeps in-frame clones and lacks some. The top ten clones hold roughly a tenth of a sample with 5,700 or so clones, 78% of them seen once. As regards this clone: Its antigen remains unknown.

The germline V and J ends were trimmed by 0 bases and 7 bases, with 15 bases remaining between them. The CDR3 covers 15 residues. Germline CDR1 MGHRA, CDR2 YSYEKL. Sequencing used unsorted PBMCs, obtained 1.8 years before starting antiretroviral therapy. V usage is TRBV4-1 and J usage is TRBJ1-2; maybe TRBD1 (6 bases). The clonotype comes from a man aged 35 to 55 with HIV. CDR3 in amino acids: CASSQDWGGASGYTF. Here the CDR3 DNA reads TGCGCCAGCAGCCAAGATTGGGGGGGCGCTTCTGGCTACACCTTC.